This note documents a single T cell receptor (beta chain) sequence. This record belongs to a study of CD8+CD57+ T cells in acquired aplastic anemia. Researchers used genomic DNA as the template to profile TCR beta VDJ and CDR3. TCRdb used MiXCR to reprocess the reads, holding one entry per CDR3 protein. The sample yields 180,000 or so distinct CDR3 sequences, roughly 50% seen once. Flow cytometry had shown expanded CD8+CD57+ cells in the patients chosen for sequencing. The V gene lost 2 bases and the J gene lost 5 bases, with 12 bases spanning the gap. CDR1 and CDR2 (germline): MNHNS, SASEGT. The CDR3 has 14 amino acids.

The receptor comes from a human donor with aplastic anemia. Sequenced: sorted CD4+, CD8+, or CD8+CD57+ T cells (not recorded which) from PBMCs. The gene calls are TRBV6-1 and TRBJ1-2; possible D gene TRBD1, 6 bases. The CDR3 loop is CASSEWAGAYGYTF. The CDR3, as DNA: TGTGCCAGCAGTGAATGGGCAGGGGCATATGGCTACACCTTC.